The present entry profiles one T cell receptor beta chain with its context. What this receptor recognizes is not known. No much larger clone is present one base from it, and per-base qualities are unavailable. The entry originates in a study of technical replicates of blood from several donors (TCRdb year 2017). The germline V gene provides CDR1 SGHRS and CDR2 YFSETQ. Its CDR3 holds 17 amino acids, cysteine through phenylalanine. Of the read, only the CDR3 DNA is kept; its 51 bases are in frame from base 1. Trimming at the junction amounts to 4 bases on V and 8 bases on J, and the germline ends lie 25 bases apart. The library was prepared using the immunoSEQ multiplex PCR assay. What TCRdb holds here is the immuneACCESS table cut down to in-frame rearrangements. Part of the clones is not present; checked against another copy, under half of the missing clones reflect an unresolved V gene, and the others are unexplained. For this sample there are 75,000 to 95,000 clones; about 95% appear just once. The top ten clonotypes cover 0.25% to 0.3% of the sample.

Sequencing used T cells isolated from PBMCs. The clonotype comes from a human donor in good health. The chain is encoded by TRBV5-1 joined to TRBJ2-1; possibly the D gene is TRBD2, per 6 matching bases. The nucleotide sequence is TGCGCCAGCAGCGTCCGTTTGGCCCGGGACTTCAATTATGAGCAGTTCTTC. Translated, it reads CASSVRLARDFNYEQFF.